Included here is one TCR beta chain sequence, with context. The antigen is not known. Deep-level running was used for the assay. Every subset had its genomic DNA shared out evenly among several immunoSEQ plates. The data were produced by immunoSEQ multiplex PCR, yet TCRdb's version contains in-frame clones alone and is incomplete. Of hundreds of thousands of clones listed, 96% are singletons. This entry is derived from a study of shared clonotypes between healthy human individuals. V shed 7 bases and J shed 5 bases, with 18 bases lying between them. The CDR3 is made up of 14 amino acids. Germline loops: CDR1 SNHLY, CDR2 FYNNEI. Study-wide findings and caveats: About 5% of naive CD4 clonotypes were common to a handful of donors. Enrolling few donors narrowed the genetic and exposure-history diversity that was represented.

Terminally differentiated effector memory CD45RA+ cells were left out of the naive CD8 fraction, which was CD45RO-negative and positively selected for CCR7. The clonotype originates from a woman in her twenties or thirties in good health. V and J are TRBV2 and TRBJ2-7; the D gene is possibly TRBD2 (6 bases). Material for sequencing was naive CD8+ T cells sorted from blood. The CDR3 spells CASILEGSLNEQYF. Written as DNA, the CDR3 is TGTGCCAGCATACTGGAGGGTAGTCTAAACGAGCAGTACTTC. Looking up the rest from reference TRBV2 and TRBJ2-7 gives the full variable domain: EPEVTQTPSHQVTQMGQEVILRCVPISNHLYFYWYRQILGQKVEFLVSFYNNEISEKSEIFDDQFSVERPDGSNFTLKIRSTKLEDSAMYFCASILEGSLNEQYFGPGTRLTVT.